These 23 T cell receptor beta chains came from one sample sequenced in a study of cytomegalovirus exposure and HLA in healthy donors. 13 Jbeta primers and 60 Vbeta primers were used for the PCR. Generated by immunoSEQ multiplex PCR, the TCRdb table keeps only in-frame clones and is missing some. Among roughly 160,000 clones listed, roughly 80% were seen once. The sequenced sample was PBMCs. These receptors all come from a man aged 45 to 65 in good health and CMV-seropositive.

The count of this clone is one. The V gene is TRBV19, the J gene TRBJ1-5; possible D gene TRBD1, 6 bases. V was shortened by 6 bases and J by 5 bases, with 17 bases between the two germline ends. Germline assignment: CDR1 LNHDA and CDR2 SQIVND (reference sequence). The CDR3 runs to 15 residues. The CDR3 DNA is TGTGCCAGTAGCCCTCAAGGGGGAACTGATCAGCCCCAGCATTTT. This translates into CASSPQGGTDQPQHF.

There are a few counts of this clone. This rearrangement joins TRBV7-2 to TRBJ2-7; a possible D gene is TRBD2 (6 bases). The germline V gene has CDR1 SGHTA and CDR2 FQGNSA. V was cut by 1 base and J by 6 bases, with 10 bases left in between. The CDR3 is 13 amino acids. CDR3 in amino acids: CASSLEGGREQYF. CDR3 DNA: TGTGCCAGCAGCTTAGAAGGAGGGCGCGAGCAGTACTTC.

The gene calls are TRBV5-4 and TRBJ1-4; a possible D gene is TRBD1 (6 bases). Germline values: CDR1 SGHNT, CDR2 YYREEE (reference sequence). CDR3 length: 16 amino acids. With 1 base removed from V and 3 bases from J, the gap between germline ends came to 13 bases. The CDR3 nucleotides are TGTGCCAGCAGCTTGAGAGGGGGTCGGGCTAATGAAAAACTGTTTTTT. Translated, it gives CASSLRGGRANEKLFF.

The J gene is TRBJ2-1, the V gene TRBV5-5, with 16 bases matching TRBD2. This CDR3 contains 17 residues. Germline CDR1 is SGHKS and CDR2 is YYEKEE (reference sequence). With V trimmed by 4 bases and J by 2 bases, 3 bases remained unmatched. The CDR3 sequence is CASSLGLAGGTYNEQFF. The DNA for the CDR3 is TGTGCCAGCAGCCTGGGACTAGCGGGAGGGACCTACAATGAGCAGTTCTTC.

This clone was recorded once. The chain uses TRBV5-1 and TRBJ2-5; D is possibly TRBD2 (7 bases). This CDR3 spans 17 amino acids. Germline CDR1 reads SGHRS; CDR2 reads YFSETQ. The V end lost 0 bases, the J end lost 3 bases, and 18 bases lay between the germline ends. In DNA form, the CDR3 reads TGCGCCAGCAGCTTGGCCGTTCGGGGGGCGGGGGAAGAGACCCAGTACTTC. This codes for CASSLAVRGAGEETQYF.

This clone was detected only once. The rearrangement uses TRBV9 and TRBJ1-3; TRBD1 might be the D (5 bases). V dropped 3 bases and J dropped 3 bases, with 13 bases sitting between them. CDR1 is SGDLS, CDR2 YYNGEE, per germline. The CDR3 is 15 amino acids. The CDR3 loop reads CASSATGGGGNTIYF. The CDR3 DNA sequence: TGTGCCAGCAGCGCTACCGGGGGAGGTGGAAACACCATATATTTT.

The chain has TRBV19 and TRBJ1-1, with D tentatively TRBD1 (5 bases). In germline, CDR1 is LNHDA, CDR2 SQIVND (reference sequence). The CDR3 is made up of 13 amino acids. The V end lost 6 bases, the J end lost 1 base, and 9 bases lay between the germline ends. CDR3 nucleotides: TGTGCCAGTAGCCGGACACGGAACACTGAAGCTTTCTTT. Translation gives CASSRTRNTEAFF.

J is TRBJ2-5 and V is TRBV6-5, with no clear D. Per germline, CDR1 MNHEY and CDR2 SVGAGI. The CDR3 has 14 amino acids. Trimming took off 0 bases at V and 1 base at J, with 6 bases between the two ends. CDR3 residues: CASSYSYSQETQYF. The CDR3 DNA follows: TGTGCCAGCAGTTACTCTTACAGCCAAGAGACCCAGTACTTC.

The genes are TRBV11-3 and TRBJ2-1, with 10 bases fitting TRBD2. The trim removed 5 bases at V and 9 bases at J, leaving 10 bases unmatched. The germline V gene encodes CDR1 SGHNT and CDR2 YENEEA. The length of the CDR3 is 15 residues. CDR3 amino acids: CASSPSGGAFGEQFF. The CDR3 nucleotides read TGTGCCAGCAGCCCCAGCGGGGGGGCCTTCGGTGAGCAGTTCTTC.

The chain carries TRBV29-1 and TRBJ1-1, with D possibly matching TRBD1 (5 bases). CDR1 is SQVTM and CDR2 is ANQGSEA in the germline V gene. Trimming shortened V by 3 bases and J by 5 bases, and 19 bases separated the two germline ends. The CDR3 length is 15 residues. The CDR3 region is CSVEPEWGVGTEAFF. DNA for the CDR3: TGCAGCGTTGAGCCTGAGTGGGGCGTGGGAACTGAAGCTTTCTTT.

This chain uses TRBV19 with TRBJ1-4, with D perhaps TRBD1 (6 bases). Trimming took off 7 bases at V and 0 bases at J, with 21 bases between the two ends. Per germline, CDR1 LNHDA and CDR2 SQIVND (reference sequence). The CDR3 has 18 amino acids. This CDR3 is CASKGLGARVSTNEKLFF. For the CDR3, the DNA is TGTGCCAGTAAAGGTCTGGGGGCCAGGGTTTCAACTAATGAAAAACTGTTTTTT.

The V call is TRBV2, the J call TRBJ2-1; weak D call: TRBD2 (6 bases). The ends were cut back, 6 bases at V and 8 bases at J, with 11 bases in the middle. The CDR3 runs 12 residues. Germline CDR1 and CDR2: SNHLY and FYNNEI. The CDR3 nucleotides read TGTGCCAGCAGGGGGGGTAGGGATGAGCAGTTCTTC. Its protein is CASRGGRDEQFF.

This clone showed up just once. The J gene is TRBJ2-7, the V gene TRBV18; 9 bases map to TRBD1. V dropped 3 bases and J dropped 1; count of bases not matched to a gene: 7. Germline CDR1 reads KGHSH; CDR2 reads LQKENI. This CDR3 region has 16 residues. Written as DNA, the CDR3 is TGTGCCAGCTCACCCGAGACCGGGACAGGGTCCTACGAGCAGTACTTC. Translating gives CASSPETGTGSYEQYF.

The J gene is TRBJ2-7, the V gene TRBV28, with 9 nucleotides matching TRBD1. Germline CDR1 MDHEN, CDR2 SYDVKM. J gave up 8 bases and V 5 bases, and 13 bases lay outside the gene matches. This CDR3 is built from 15 residues. Here the CDR3 DNA reads TGTGCCAGCAGTGGACTTACAGGGGGCGGATCCAAGCAGTACTTC. Translating it yields CASSGLTGGGSKQYF.

The CDR3 spells CASSPRDRVTEAFF. In DNA, the CDR3 is TGCGCCAGCAGCCCCCGGGACAGGGTCACTGAAGCTTTCTTT. V is TRBV4-3 and J is TRBJ1-1; 9 bases align to TRBD1. This CDR3 has 14 residues. Germline CDR1 LGHNA, CDR2 YSLEER. Trimming took 4 bases from V and 4 from J; bases not matched to a gene: 4.

The sample holds one count of this clone. The gene calls are TRBV6-6 and TRBJ2-7; TRBD2 is a possible D gene (5 bases). Trimming pared 2 bases from V and 7 bases from J, leaving 18 bases between. The germline V gene has CDR1 MNHNY and CDR2 SVGAGI (reference sequence). The CDR3 extends over 15 amino acids. In DNA form, the CDR3 reads TGTGCCAGCAGTTACCCTACTGGAGGCCGCGGGGAGCAGTACTTC. This translates into CASSYPTGGRGEQYF.

The chain combines TRBV11-1 with TRBJ2-1; 9 bases fit TRBD2. V was clipped by 2 bases and J by 9 bases; unmatched bases: 11. The CDR3 length is 16 residues. CDR1 and CDR2 (germline): SGHAT, FQDESV (reference sequence). CDR3 region: CASSLFSGLAKIEQFF. The CDR3, as DNA: TGTGCCAGCAGCTTATTTTCGGGACTAGCCAAGATTGAGCAGTTCTTC.

This chain joins TRBV4-1 and TRBJ1-3, with D maybe TRBD1 (5 bases). Germline assignment: CDR1 MGHRA and CDR2 YSYEKL. The V and J ends lost 4 bases and 3 bases respectively, with 13 bases between them. This CDR3 is 15 amino acids long. The DNA for the CDR3 is TGCGCCAGCAGCCCCCGTGACAGTGTTGGAAACACCATATATTTT. Residues: CASSPRDSVGNTIYF.

The rearrangement links TRBV10-3 to TRBJ2-1; D is unclear. Germline-derived CDR1 and CDR2 are ENHRY and SYGVKD. Trimming pared 1 base from V and 0 bases from J, leaving 10 bases between. The CDR3 is 16 residues long. The CDR3 sequence: CAISELFTGSYNEQFF. In nucleotides, the CDR3 is TGTGCCATCAGTGAGTTATTTACGGGCTCCTACAATGAGCAGTTCTTC.

This rearrangement joins TRBV7-9 to TRBJ2-2; D may be TRBD2 (6 bases). The CDR3 runs 15 residues. Germline CDR1 SEHNR, CDR2 FQNEAQ (reference sequence). The germline V and J ends were trimmed by 7 bases and 6 bases, with 18 bases remaining between them. CDR3 amino acids: CASTRAGHRAGELFF. CDR3 DNA: TGTGCCAGCACCCGAGCGGGTCACCGTGCCGGGGAGCTGTTTTTT.

This chain joins TRBV29-1 and TRBJ2-7; 8 nucleotides agree with TRBD1. J was trimmed by 6 bases and V by 5 bases; bases with no gene match: 12. The CDR3 runs 14 residues. CDR1 is SQVTM and CDR2 is ANQGSEA in the germline V gene. The CDR3 sequence is CSVLTGALGGEQYF. Here the CDR3 DNA reads TGCAGCGTTCTGACAGGGGCCCTCGGTGGCGAGCAGTACTTC.

V and J are TRBV7-6 and TRBJ1-5; TRBD1 aligns across 9 bases. The J segment lost 2 bases and the V segment lost 4 bases, leaving 6 bases of the junction unmatched. The CDR3 spans 16 residues. Per the germline V gene, CDR1 is SGHVS and CDR2 is FNYEAQ. CDR3: CASSSYRGQGNQPQHF. CDR3 sequence (DNA): TGTGCCAGCAGCTCATACAGGGGGCAGGGCAATCAGCCCCAGCATTTT.

On this clone: The junction differs from germline at one of its ends, possibly a read error. This chain uses TRBV9 with TRBJ1-3; no clear D. The germline CDR1 and CDR2 sequences are SGDLS and YYNGEE. The CDR3 is 14 residues long. DNA of the CDR3: TGTGCCAGCAGCCTCGGAGACCCTGGAAATACCATATATTTT. Residues: CASSLGDPGNTIYF.